This T cell receptor beta chain was captured by sequencing in a study of cytomegalovirus exposure and HLA in healthy donors. In the case of this clone: What it binds is unknown.

The study's findings and limits: Roughly 170 TCR beta chains were listed as cytomegalovirus-associated. The study had only CMV serostatus as immune exposure information.

With 60 Vbeta and 13 Jbeta primers, the PCR was carried out. Using immunoSEQ multiplex PCR, the repertoire was profiled, and TCRdb retains in-frame clones only, with some absent. The data show 150,000 to 200,000 clones, 78% seen once. Germline CDR1 is LNHDA and CDR2 is SQIVND (reference sequence). V lost 3 bases and J lost 6, with 8 bases in between. The CDR3 is 12 amino acids. The origin of this receptor is a young woman in good health and CMV-seropositive. The sequenced material came from PBMCs. V usage is TRBV19 and J usage is TRBJ1-1, with D uncertain. CDR3 nucleotide sequence: TGTGCCAGTAGTATTTCGGAGTCTGAAGCTTTCTTT. Protein: CASSISESEAFF.